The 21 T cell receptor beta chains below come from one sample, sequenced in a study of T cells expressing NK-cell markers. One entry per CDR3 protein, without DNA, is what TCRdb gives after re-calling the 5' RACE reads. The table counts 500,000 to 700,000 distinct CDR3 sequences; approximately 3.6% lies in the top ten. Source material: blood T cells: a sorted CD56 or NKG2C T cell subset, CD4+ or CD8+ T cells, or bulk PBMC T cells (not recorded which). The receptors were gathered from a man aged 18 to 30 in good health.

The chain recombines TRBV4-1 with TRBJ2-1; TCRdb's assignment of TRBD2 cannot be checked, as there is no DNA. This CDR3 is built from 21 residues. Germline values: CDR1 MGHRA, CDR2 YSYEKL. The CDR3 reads CASSQERSGNLAGGHYNEQFF.

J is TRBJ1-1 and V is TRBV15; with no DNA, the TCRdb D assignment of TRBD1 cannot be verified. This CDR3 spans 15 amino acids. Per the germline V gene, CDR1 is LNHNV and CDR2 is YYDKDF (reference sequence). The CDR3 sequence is CATSRDWMGPHEAFF.

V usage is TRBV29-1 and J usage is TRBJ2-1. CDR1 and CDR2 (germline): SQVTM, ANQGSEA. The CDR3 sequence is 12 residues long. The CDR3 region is CSVETRLGEQFF.

This CDR3 is CASSSVPNEQFF. The V call is TRBV7-9, the J call TRBJ2-1; TCRdb calls TRBD1, which cannot be checked without DNA. The CDR3 sequence is 12 residues long. Germline values: CDR1 SEHNR, CDR2 FQNEAQ (reference sequence).

CDR3: CASSLWAGGYTF. This chain joins TRBV12-3 or TRBV12-4 and TRBJ1-2. There are 12 residues in the CDR3.

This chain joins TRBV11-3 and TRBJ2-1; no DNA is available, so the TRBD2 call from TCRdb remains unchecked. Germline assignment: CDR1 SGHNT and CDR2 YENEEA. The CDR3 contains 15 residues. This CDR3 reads CASSLDGLNQNEQFF.

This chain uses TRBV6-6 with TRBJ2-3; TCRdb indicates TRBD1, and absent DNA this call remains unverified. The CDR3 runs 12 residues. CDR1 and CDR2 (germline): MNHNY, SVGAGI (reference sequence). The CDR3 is CASREPGQAQYF.

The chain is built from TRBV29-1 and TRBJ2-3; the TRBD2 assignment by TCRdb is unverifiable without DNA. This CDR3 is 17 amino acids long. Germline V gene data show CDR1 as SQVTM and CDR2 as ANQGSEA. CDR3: CSVVGLSGRDGTDTQYF.

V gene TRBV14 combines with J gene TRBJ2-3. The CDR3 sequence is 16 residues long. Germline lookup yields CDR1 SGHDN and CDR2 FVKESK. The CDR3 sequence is CASSQDGRLLTDTQYF.

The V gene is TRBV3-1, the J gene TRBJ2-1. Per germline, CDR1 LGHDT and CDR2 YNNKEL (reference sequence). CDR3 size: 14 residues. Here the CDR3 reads CASSHKISYNEQFF.

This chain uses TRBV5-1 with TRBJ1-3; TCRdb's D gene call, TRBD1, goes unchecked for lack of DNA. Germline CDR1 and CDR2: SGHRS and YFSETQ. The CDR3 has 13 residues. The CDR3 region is CASSSGQGNTIYF.

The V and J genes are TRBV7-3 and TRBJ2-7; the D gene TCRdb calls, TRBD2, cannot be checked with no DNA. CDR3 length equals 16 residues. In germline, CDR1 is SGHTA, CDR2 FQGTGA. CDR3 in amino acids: CASSLGVAGVPYEQYF. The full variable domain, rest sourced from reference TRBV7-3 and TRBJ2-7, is GAGVSQTPSNKVTEKGKYVELRCDPISGHTALYWYRQSLGQGPEFLIYFQGTGAADDSGLPNDRFFAVRPEGSVSTLKIQRTERGDSAVYLCASSLGVAGVPYEQYFGPGTRLTVT.

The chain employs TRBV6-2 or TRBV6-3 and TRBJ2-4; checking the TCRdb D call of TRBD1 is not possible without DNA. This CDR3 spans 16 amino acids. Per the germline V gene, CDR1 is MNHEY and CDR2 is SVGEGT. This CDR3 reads CASMPGQELAKNIQYF.

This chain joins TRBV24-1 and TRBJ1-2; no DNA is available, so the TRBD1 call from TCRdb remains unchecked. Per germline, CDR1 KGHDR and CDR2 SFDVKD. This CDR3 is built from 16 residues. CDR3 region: CATSDVGQGGYYGYTF.

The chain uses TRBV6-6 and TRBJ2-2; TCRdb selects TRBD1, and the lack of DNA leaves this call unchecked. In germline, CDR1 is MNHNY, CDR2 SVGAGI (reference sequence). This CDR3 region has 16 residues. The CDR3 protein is CASSNHRKGPTGELFF.

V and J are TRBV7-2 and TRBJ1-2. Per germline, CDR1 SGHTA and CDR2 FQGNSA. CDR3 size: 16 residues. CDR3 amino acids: CASSLVVTSANYGYTF. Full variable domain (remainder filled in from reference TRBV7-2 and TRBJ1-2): GAGVSQSPSNKVTEKGKDVELRCDPISGHTALYWYRQSLGQGLEFLIYFQGNSAPDKSGLPSDRFSAERTGGSVSTLTIQRTQQEDSAVYLCASSLVVTSANYGYTFGSGTRLTVV.

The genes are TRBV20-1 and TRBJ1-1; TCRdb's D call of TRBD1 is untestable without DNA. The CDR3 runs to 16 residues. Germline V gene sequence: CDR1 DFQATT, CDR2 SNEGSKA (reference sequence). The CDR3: CSASQKTLVPNTEAFF.

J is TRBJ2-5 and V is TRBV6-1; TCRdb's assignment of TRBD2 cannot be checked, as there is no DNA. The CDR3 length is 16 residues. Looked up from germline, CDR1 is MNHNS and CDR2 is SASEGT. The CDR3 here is CASSEGSSGYGETQYF.

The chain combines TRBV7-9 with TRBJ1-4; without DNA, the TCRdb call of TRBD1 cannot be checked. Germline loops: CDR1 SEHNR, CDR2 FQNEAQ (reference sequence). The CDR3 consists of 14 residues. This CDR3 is CASSPDQGNEKLFF. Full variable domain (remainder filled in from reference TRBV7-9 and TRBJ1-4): DTGVSQNPRHKITKRGQNVTFRCDPISEHNRLYWYRQTLGQGPEFLTYFQNEAQLEKSRLLSDRFSAERPKGSFSTLEIQRTEQGDSAMYLCASSPDQGNEKLFFGSGTQLSVL.

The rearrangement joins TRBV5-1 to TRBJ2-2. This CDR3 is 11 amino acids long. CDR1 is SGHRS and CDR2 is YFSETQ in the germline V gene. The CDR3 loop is CASFGAGELFF. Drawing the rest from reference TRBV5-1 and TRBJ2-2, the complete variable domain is KAGVTQTPRYLIKTRGQQVTLSCSPISGHRSVSWYQQTPGQGLQFLFEYFSETQRNKGNFPGRFSGRQFSNSRSEMNVSTLELGDSALYLCASFGAGELFFGEGSRLTVL.

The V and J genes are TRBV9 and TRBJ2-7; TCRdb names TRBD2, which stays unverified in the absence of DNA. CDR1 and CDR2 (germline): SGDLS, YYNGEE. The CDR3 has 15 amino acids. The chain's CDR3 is CASSPSGGPAYEQYF.